Presented here are 8 T cell receptor beta chains from one specimen sequenced in a study of T cells after posttransplantation cyclophosphamide (dated by TCRdb to between 2015 and 2016). Sample treatment or condition, as interpreted from the label and publication: high-dose cyclophosphamide on days +3 and +4 as single-agent GVHD prophylaxis. PTCy patients received busulfan and fludarabine conditioning, a related or unrelated marrow graft, and cyclophosphamide on days +3 and +4. The method was the immunoSEQ multiplex PCR assay. What TCRdb holds here is the immuneACCESS table cut down to in-frame rearrangements. Part of the clones is not present; checked against another copy, under half of the missing clones reflect an unresolved V gene, and the others are unexplained. This sample holds about 36,000 clones; more than 70% were observed only once. 7.5% to 10% of the sample comes from the top ten. Source: CD4+ T cells sorted from blood, taken around 2,000 days after a stem cell transplant with posttransplant cyclophosphamide. Receptors were obtained from a female patient in her 40s who received an allogeneic stem cell transplant from a related donor, was CMV-positive, and had no GVHD. After a transplant, some T cells may be the graft donor's own cells.

The chain carries TRBV5-1 and TRBJ1-5; 9 positions match TRBD1. V was clipped by 4 bases and J by 3 bases; unmatched bases: 8. The length of the CDR3 is 16 residues. Germline CDR1 is SGHRS and CDR2 is YFSETQ. The CDR3 bases are TGCGCCAGCAGCCTTCCCCGGGACAGGGACAATCAGCCCCAGCATTTT. It codes for CASSLPRDRDNQPQHF.

This clone turned up a few times. The chain links TRBV6-1 to TRBJ1-2; weak D call: TRBD1 (5 bases). CDR1 is MNHNS and CDR2 is SASEGT in the germline V gene. There are 15 residues in the CDR3. Trimming pared 1 base from V and 0 bases from J, leaving 9 bases between. The CDR3 region is CASSEGTNPNYGYTF. As DNA, the CDR3 is TGTGCCAGCAGTGAAGGGACAAATCCTAACTATGGCTACACCTTC.

V gene TRBV4-2 combines with J gene TRBJ1-2; possibly TRBD1 for D (5 bases). Germline V gene sequence: CDR1 LGHNA, CDR2 YNFKEQ. Trimming removed 0 bases at V and 4 bases at J, with 18 bases between. This CDR3 is built from 17 residues. CDR3 sequence: CASSQDSAGGVLYGYTF. CDR3 sequence (DNA): TGTGCCAGCAGCCAAGATTCTGCAGGAGGGGTACTCTATGGCTACACCTTC.

The V gene is TRBV6-5, the J gene TRBJ1-2, with 7 nucleotides matching TRBD1. This CDR3 comprises 12 residues. CDR1 and CDR2 (germline): MNHEY, SVGAGI. With 7 bases clipped from V and 8 bases from J, the junction kept 7 bases outside the gene matches. CDR3 protein: CASTRQGRGYTF. The CDR3 region has the DNA TGTGCCAGCACCAGACAGGGAAGGGGCTACACCTTC.

This chain links TRBV6-5 with TRBJ2-7; D might be TRBD1 (5 bases). The V end lost 6 bases, the J end lost 7 bases, and 16 bases lay between the germline ends. Germline V gene data show CDR1 as MNHEY and CDR2 as SVGAGI. This CDR3 has 13 amino acids. CDR3 sequence reads: CASRRGTGFEQYF. The DNA of the CDR3 is TGTGCCAGCAGGCGTGGCACAGGCTTTGAGCAGTACTTC.

The chain recombines TRBV6-1 with TRBJ2-7, with D possibly being TRBD1 (5 bases). Germline V gives CDR1 MNHNS, CDR2 SASEGT. This CDR3 has 13 residues. Trimming removed 4 bases from V and 2 bases from J, with 9 bases in between. CDR3 nucleotide sequence: TGTGCCAGCAGTGCTACAGGTACCTACGAGCAGTACTTC. It encodes CASSATGTYEQYF.

This clone was picked up a small number of times. V gene TRBV4-1 combines with J gene TRBJ2-1, with 10 bases lining up with TRBD2. After removal of 4 bases from V and 1 base from J, the junction contained 16 bases not matched to a gene. The CDR3 consists of 20 residues. Germline CDR1 is MGHRA and CDR2 is YSYEKL. The CDR3 is CASSRSAASGGLPSYNEQFF. For the CDR3, the DNA is TGCGCCAGCAGCCGGTCCGCGGCTAGCGGGGGTTTGCCATCCTACAATGAGCAGTTCTTC.

This chain links TRBV18 with TRBJ1-2; D possibly corresponds to TRBD1 (6 bases). V was shortened by 6 bases and J by 8 bases, with 19 bases between the two germline ends. The germline V gene encodes CDR1 KGHSH and CDR2 LQKENI. This CDR3 is built from 14 residues. The CDR3 loop is CASSSTGTTRGYTF. DNA for the CDR3: TGTGCCAGCTCCTCGACGGGGACAACTCGAGGCTACACCTTC. Using reference TRBV18 and TRBJ1-2 for the parts outside the CDR3, the full variable domain is NAGVMQNPRHLVRRRGQEARLRCSPMKGHSHVYWYRQLPEEGLKFMVYLQKENIIDESGMPKERFSAEFPKEGPSILRIQQVVRGDSAAYFCASSSTGTTRGYTFGSGTRLTVV.